Listed below are T cell receptor beta chains from one sample, sequenced in a study of blood T cell repertoires in COVID-19. The assay was immunoSEQ multiplex PCR, and TCRdb's table has in-frame clones only and misses some. Altogether about 200,000 clones are present, around 87% being singletons, with the ten largest covering approximately 3%. Sequencing used peripheral blood. Every receptor here comes from a man aged 60 to 69 with acute or convalescent COVID-19. Each CDR3 is given with its conserved first and last residue. A D gene is named only where the DNA matches it firmly. A clone size is listed for some rows: how often the clone was seen (once, few, many), or a class if it is expanded.

>TRBJ2-1|TRBV2|NA|TRBD1
CASRADRGSYNEQFF
TGTGCCAGCAGAGCAGACAGGGGCTCCTACAATGAGCAGTTCTTC
>TRBJ2-2|TRBV15|few|NA
CATSRELRGAGELFF
TGTGCCACCAGCAGAGAGTTGCGGGGAGCCGGGGAGCTGTTTTTT
>TRBJ2-7|TRBV15|once|NA
CATSRVRGSAYEQYF
TGTGCCACCAGCAGAGTCAGGGGCTCTGCCTACGAGCAGTACTTC
>TRBJ2-6|TRBV9|NA|NA
CASSGGVGYSGANVLTF
TGTGCCAGCAGCGGAGGAGTAGGTTACTCTGGGGCCAACGTCCTGACTTTC
>TRBJ1-2|TRBV6-1|NA|TRBD1
CASSSQGVRGYTF
TGTGCCAGCAGTTCACAGGGGGTGAGAGGCTACACCTTC
>TRBJ2-1|TRBV27|NA|NA
CASRGAGYNEQFF
TGTGCCAGCAGGGGGGCGGGTTACAATGAGCAGTTCTTC
>TRBJ2-1|TRBV9|NA|TRBD2
CASSSRTSGNNNEQFF
TGTGCCAGCAGCTCACGGACTAGCGGGAATAACAATGAGCAGTTCTTC
>TRBJ2-7|TRBV19|NA|NA
CASSHPGGAGTTYEQYF
TGTGCCAGTAGTCACCCCGGCGGGGCAGGGACCACCTACGAGCAGTACTTC
>TRBJ1-1|TRBV7-3|NA|NA
CASSLISGGGTEAFF
TGTGCCAGCAGCTTAATATCCGGGGGTGGAACTGAAGCTTTCTTT
>TRBJ2-7|TRBV12-5|NA|NA
CASGLEKAGSLSYEQYF
NA
>TRBJ2-1|TRBV5-1|NA|TRBD2
CASSSRMGSGVSYNEQFF
TGCGCCAGCAGCTCTCGGATGGGTAGCGGGGTTTCCTACAATGAGCAGTTCTTC
>TRBJ1-2|TRBV6-5|once|TRBD1
CASSVTGGVYGYTF
TGTGCCAGCAGCGTGACAGGGGGCGTCTATGGCTACACCTTC
>TRBJ2-7|TRBV5-1|NA|TRBD2
CASSLQGGTYEQYF
TGCGCCAGCAGCTTGCAGGGAGGGACCTACGAGCAGTACTTC
>TRBJ2-5|TRBV7-7|NA|TRBD2
CASSSNGGGQETQYF
TGTGCCAGCAGCTCAAACGGGGGGGGTCAAGAGACCCAGTACTTC
>TRBJ2-3|TRBV6-4|NA|NA
CASSSGDTDTQYF
TGTGCCAGCAGTTCCGGGGACACAGATACGCAGTATTTT
>TRBJ2-1|TRBV7-2|once|TRBD2
CASSDLSGGRSYNEQFF
TGTGCCAGCAGCGACCTTAGCGGGGGTCGCTCCTACAATGAGCAGTTCTTC
>TRBJ2-7|TRBV5-1|NA|NA
CASSFRDITYEQYF
TGCGCCAGCAGCTTCCGGGACATTACCTACGAGCAGTACTTC
>TRBJ2-4|TRBV6-2/TRBV6-3|NA|TRBD1
CASSEDRAIAKNIQYF
TGTGCCAGCAGCGAGGACAGGGCTATAGCCAAAAACATTCAGTACTTC
>TRBJ1-6|TRBV10-3|once|NA
CAISDGHLSNSPLHF
TGTGCCATCAGTGATGGACACCTTTCTAATTCACCCCTCCACTTT
>TRBJ2-2|TRBV3-1/TRBV3-2|NA|TRBD1
CASRTGANTGELFF
TGTGCCAGCCGGACAGGGGCGAACACCGGGGAGCTGTTTTTT
>TRBJ1-1|TRBV2|NA|NA
CASSEIGFGTEAFF
TGTGCCAGCAGTGAAATCGGGTTCGGCACTGAAGCTTTCTTT
>TRBJ1-2|TRBV6-5|once|TRBD1
CASSPPGTGFGYTF
TGTGCCAGCAGTCCACCCGGGACAGGATTTGGCTACACCTTC
>TRBJ2-1|TRBV4-3|NA|NA
CASSQDGSRPYNEQFF
TGCGCCAGCAGCCAAGATGGGTCTAGGCCCTACAATGAGCAGTTCTTC
>TRBJ1-2|TRBV11-2|NA|TRBD1
CASSLVTGERSNYGYTF
TGTGCCAGCAGCTTAGTGACAGGGGAAAGGAGTAACTATGGCTACACCTTC
>TRBJ2-7|TRBV19|NA|TRBD2
CASSIGGRTSAEQYF
TGTGCCAGTAGTATAGGGGGAAGGACTAGTGCCGAGCAGTACTTC
>TRBJ1-1|TRBV9|once|NA
CASSDFRGTRANTEAFF
TGTGCCAGCAGCGATTTCCGGGGGACCCGAGCGAACACTGAAGCTTTCTTT
>TRBJ2-1|TRBV20-1|NA|NA
CSARDPVEQFF
TGCAGTGCTAGAGACCCTGTCGAGCAGTTCTTC
>TRBJ2-3|TRBV9|once|TRBD2
CASSGRGPGGYTDTQYF
TGTGCCAGCAGCGGAAGGGGTCCGGGGGGGTACACAGATACGCAGTATTTT
>TRBJ1-2|TRBV10-1|NA|NA
CASSESARDYGYTF
TGCGCCAGCAGTGAGTCCGCCCGGGACTATGGCTACACCTTC
>TRBJ2-5|TRBV27|NA|TRBD2
CASSFARLASGEETQYF
TGTGCCAGCAGTTTTGCCAGACTTGCTAGCGGGGAGGAGACCCAGTACTTC
>TRBJ1-2|TRBV5-4|NA|TRBD1
CASSGSRGQGADYGYTF
TGTGCCAGCAGCGGAAGTAGGGGACAGGGAGCAGACTATGGCTACACCTTC
>TRBJ2-5|TRBV2|NA|TRBD2
CASTPTSGGPSYF
TGTGCCAGCACCCCGACTAGCGGGGGGCCGTCTTACTTC
>TRBJ2-7|TRBV4-1|NA|TRBD2
CASSQDGRGGPSYEQYF
TGCGCCAGCAGCCAAGATGGACGCGGGGGACCCTCCTACGAGCAGTACTTC
>TRBJ2-3|TRBV4-2|NA|NA
CASSQLGSTSTDTQYF
TGTGCCAGCAGCCAACTTGGGAGTACTAGCACAGATACGCAGTATTTT
>TRBJ1-1|TRBV7-9|NA|NA
CASSPRPGQNTEAFF
TGTGCCAGCAGCCCTCGCCCCGGACAGAACACTGAAGCTTTCTTT
>TRBJ2-7|TRBV5-4|NA|TRBD2
CASSLSGTSGSYEQYF
TGTGCCAGCAGCTTATCCGGGACTAGCGGCTCCTACGAGCAGTACTTC
>TRBJ1-5|TRBV27|NA|NA
CASSLGAWGNQPQHF
TGTGCCAGCAGTTTAGGGGCGTGGGGCAATCAGCCCCAGCATTTT
>TRBJ1-2|TRBV27|NA|NA
CASSFSRNYGYTF
TGTGCCAGCAGTTTTAGCCGTAACTATGGCTACACCTTC
>TRBJ1-4|TRBV15|NA|NA
CATSRALARTSDEKLFF
TGTGCCACCAGCAGAGCCTTAGCCCGCACTTCGGATGAAAAACTGTTTTTT
>TRBJ2-1|TRBV5-4|NA|TRBD2
CASSLVGTSLNEQFF
TGTGCCAGCAGCTTGGTTGGGACTAGCTTAAATGAGCAGTTCTTC
>TRBJ2-3|TRBV5-1|NA|NA
CASSLRGLTTDTQYF
TGCGCCAGCAGCTTGCGTGGGCTGACGACAGATACGCAGTATTTT